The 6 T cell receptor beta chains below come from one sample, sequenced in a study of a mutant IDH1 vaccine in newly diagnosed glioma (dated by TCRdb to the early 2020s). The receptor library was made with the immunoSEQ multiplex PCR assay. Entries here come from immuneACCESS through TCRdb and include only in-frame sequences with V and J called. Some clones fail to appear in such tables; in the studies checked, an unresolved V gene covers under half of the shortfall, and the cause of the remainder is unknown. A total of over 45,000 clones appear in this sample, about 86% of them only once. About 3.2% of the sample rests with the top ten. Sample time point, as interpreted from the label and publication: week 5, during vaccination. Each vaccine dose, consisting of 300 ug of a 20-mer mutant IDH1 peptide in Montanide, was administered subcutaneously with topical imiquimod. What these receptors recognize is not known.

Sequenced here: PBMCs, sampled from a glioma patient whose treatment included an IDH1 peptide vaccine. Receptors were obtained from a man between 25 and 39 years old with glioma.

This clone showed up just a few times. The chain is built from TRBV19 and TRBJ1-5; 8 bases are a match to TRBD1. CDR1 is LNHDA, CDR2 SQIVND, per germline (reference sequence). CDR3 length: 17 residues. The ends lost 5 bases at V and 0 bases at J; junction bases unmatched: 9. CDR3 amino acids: CASSFVRGHDSNQPQHF. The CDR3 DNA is TGTGCCAGTAGTTTTGTCAGGGGGCATGATAGCAATCAGCCCCAGCATTTT.

The CDR3 DNA reads as TGCGCCAGCAGCTTGGCCCAGGACGGCTACACCTTC. It encodes CASSLAQDGYTF. The chain is built from TRBV5-1 and TRBJ1-2; no definite D call. Germline V CDR1 and CDR2: SGHRS, YFSETQ. CDR3 size: 12 residues. The germline V and J ends were trimmed by 0 bases and 8 bases, with 8 bases remaining between them.

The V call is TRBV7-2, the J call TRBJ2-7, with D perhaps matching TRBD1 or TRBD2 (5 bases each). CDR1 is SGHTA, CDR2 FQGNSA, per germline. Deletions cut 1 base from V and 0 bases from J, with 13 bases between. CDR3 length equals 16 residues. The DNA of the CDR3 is TGTGCCAGCAGCTTAGTAGGGGCAGGGAGCTCCTACGAGCAGTACTTC. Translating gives CASSLVGAGSSYEQYF.

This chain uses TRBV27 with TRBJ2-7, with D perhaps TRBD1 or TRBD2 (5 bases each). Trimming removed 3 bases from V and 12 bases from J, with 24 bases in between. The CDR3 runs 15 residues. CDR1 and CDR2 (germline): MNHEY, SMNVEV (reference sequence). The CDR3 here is CASSFRAGSVHERYF. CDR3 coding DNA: TGTGCCAGCAGTTTTAGGGCAGGGAGCGTCCACGAACGGTACTTC.

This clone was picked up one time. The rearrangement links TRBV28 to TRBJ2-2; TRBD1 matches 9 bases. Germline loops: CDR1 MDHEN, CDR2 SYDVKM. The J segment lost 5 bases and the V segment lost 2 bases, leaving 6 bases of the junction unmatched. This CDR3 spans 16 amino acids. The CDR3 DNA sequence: TGTGCCAGCAGTTTAGAGGGACAGGGCAGGACCGGGGAGCTGTTTTTT. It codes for CASSLEGQGRTGELFF.

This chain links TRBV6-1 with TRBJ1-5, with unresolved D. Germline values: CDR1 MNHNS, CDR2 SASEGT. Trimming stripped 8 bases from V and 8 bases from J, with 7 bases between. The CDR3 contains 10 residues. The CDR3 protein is CASGPEPQHF. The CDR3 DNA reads TGTGCCAGCGGCCCGGAGCCCCAGCATTTT.